This T cell receptor (beta chain) was recovered during a study of T cell responses to AZD1222 COVID-19 vaccine. Study summary: Pooled together were second doses at about 4 or about 12 weeks. Regarding the study as a whole: Per reports, nearly half of all spike-specific TCRs target regions that are unmutated in variants. A rise in Spike-specific TCR breadth and depth followed two AZD1222 doses. Baseline serostatus was positive in only six AZD1222 recipients.

CDR1 is SGHNT and CDR2 is YENEEA in the germline V gene. V was clipped by 2 bases and J by 3 bases; unmatched bases: 4. This CDR3 has 15 residues. Libraries were prepared by immunoSEQ multiplex PCR; TCRdb keeps only in-frame clonotypes and omits some of them. Here the sample spans 120,000 to 150,000 clones, roughly nine tenths being singletons. Notes on this clone: Its antigen is not identified.

This TCR came from an adult in good health. The specimen comprised peripheral blood, sampled on day 0 of AZD1222 vaccination. This chain uses TRBV11-3 with TRBJ2-3; 8 bases are shared with TRBD1. CDR3 loop: CASSLTGQVTDTQYF. In DNA, the CDR3 is TGTGCCAGCAGCTTAACGGGACAGGTAACAGATACGCAGTATTTT.